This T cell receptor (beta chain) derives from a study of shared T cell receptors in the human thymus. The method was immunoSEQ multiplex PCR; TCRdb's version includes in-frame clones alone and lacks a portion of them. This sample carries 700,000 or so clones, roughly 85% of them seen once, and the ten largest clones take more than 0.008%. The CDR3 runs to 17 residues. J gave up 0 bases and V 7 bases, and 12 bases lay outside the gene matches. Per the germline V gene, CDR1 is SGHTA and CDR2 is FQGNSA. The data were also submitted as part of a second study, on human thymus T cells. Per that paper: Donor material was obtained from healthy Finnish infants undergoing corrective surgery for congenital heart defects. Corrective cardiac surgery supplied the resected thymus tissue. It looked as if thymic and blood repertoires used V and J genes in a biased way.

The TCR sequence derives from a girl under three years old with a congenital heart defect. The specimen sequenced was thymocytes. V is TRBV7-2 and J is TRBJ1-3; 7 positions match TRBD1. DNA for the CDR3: TGTGCCAGCACCCCTCCCCGGGACAGAGACTCTGGAAACACCATATATTTT. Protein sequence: CASTPPRDRDSGNTIYF.